This record covers a single T cell receptor (beta chain). What it binds is not known. This CDR3 is built from 13 residues. The V gene lost 5 bases and the J gene lost 2 bases, with 10 bases spanning the gap. CDR1 is SGHKS, CDR2 YYEKEE, per germline (reference sequence). After constant-region reverse-primer amplification, full-length variable regions underwent semi-nested PCR with Nested Universal Primer A. A single record per CDR3 protein comes from TCRdb applying MiXCR to the 5' RACE reads. This table holds approximately 44,000 distinct CDR3 sequences, roughly 29% found once. Findings and caveats of the study: Tumor Treg TCRs overlapped most with tumor naive CD4+ cells.

The sequenced sample was memory CD4+ T cells sorted from a lymph node. Documented subset: memory CD4+ T cells, CD4+CD45RO+CD25-. This TCR derives from a female donor with breast cancer. The chain employs TRBV5-5 and TRBJ1-2; D remains unclear. The CDR3 spells CASRDGLNYGYTF. CDR3 nucleotide sequence: TGTGCCAGCAGAGACGGACTGAACTATGGCTACACCTTC.